This entry concerns a single T cell receptor (beta chain). What antigen it recognizes has not been identified. Base qualities are not at hand, and no much larger clone is one base apart. Donors were healthy HIV-negative adults with no recently reported acute infections or vaccinations. All donors were Caucasian adults living in Nashville, Tennessee, USA. CD4+ T cells were enriched by magnetic negative selection, after which naive cells were positively selected on CD45RA and the negative fraction was taken as the memory subset. Blood was obtained by leukapheresis, after which PBMCs were separated by Ficoll-Histopaque density gradient centrifugation and cryopreserved in liquid nitrogen vapor phase. Analytical flow cytometry was used to check the purity and quantity of each magnetically sorted T cell population. Genomic DNA was isolated from every sorted fraction and measured by UV absorbance on a Nanodrop 2000c.

The sample is drawn from a study of shared clonotypes between healthy human individuals (dated by TCRdb to the early 2020s). About the study as a whole: A few men and two women, aged 18 to 49 years, made up the cohort. Between about 0.94 and 10 billion PBMCs per donor were obtained by leukapheresis. For each donor, CD4 naive and CD4 memory were each run on three plates, CD8 naive on two plates, and CD8 memory on one plate. Different laboratories and diverse techniques were used to prepare libraries and sequence TCR repertoires, to increase sequencing depth and limit assay-specific biases. Blood TCR repertoires of five healthy adults were deeply sequenced to estimate repertoire size and the extent of clonotype sharing between individuals. Study-wide conclusions, independent of this receptor: Naive subsets generally had larger estimated clonotype richness than memory subsets did. When a handful of donors were compared, the shared fraction of clonotypes was roughly 4.8% for naive CD4, about 4% for naive CD8, 2.3% for memory CD4, and roughly 0.4% for memory CD8. The small number of donors limited the genetic and exposure-history diversity represented. Rarefaction of sorted-subset datasets indicated incomplete sequencing despite the large sequencing depth. Sampling was restricted to blood, and TCR repertoires in tissue are likely to differ from TCR repertoires in blood. Pairwise subsampling led to the expectation that sequencing depth would affect the degree of clonotype sharing among donors. Higher generation probabilities were observed for clonotypes shared by all four sorted-subset donors than for non-shared clonotypes.

Cut back by 1 base and 12 bases, the V and J ends lie 21 bases apart. CDR1 and CDR2 are read off the germline V gene as KGHSH and LQKENI. Counted from cysteine to phenylalanine, this CDR3 has 16 amino acids. The CDR3 DNA has 48 bases and is translated from base 1. TCR CDR3 regions were amplified from genomic DNA by multiplex PCR using the deep immunoSEQ assay. Extracted genomic DNA from each cell subset was distributed evenly across all wells of several immunoSEQ 96-well plates, and each plate was treated as a replicate. For sorted subsets, 200 to 250 ng genomic DNA, equal to tens of thousands of T cell genomes, was loaded into each replicate PCR. Purified libraries were quantified with a Qubit 3.0 fluorometer, sized on a Bioanalyzer 2100, and re-quantified with the KAPA Library Quantification kit. Each immunoSEQ 96-well plate was sequenced on its own single-read 150-cycle Illumina NextSeq 550 flow cell. On the study's bioinformatics: Because only junctional sequences without quality scores were contained in the immunoSEQ output, filtering matching that applied to full-length reads could not be performed. To assign V/J genes and CDR3, sequences were annotated using PyIR, a Python wrapper for IgBLAST v1.9, with IMGT germline references. Any read was removed if the V/J assignment was weak (E-value above 1e-6), the CDR3 was missing, or the read contained stop codons, out-of-frame junctions, or ambiguous translated residues. V3J clonotypes were defined as sequences sharing the same inferred V gene, J gene, and CDR3 amino acid sequence. To compute the percentage overlap between repertoires, the number of shared unique clonotypes was divided by the size of the smaller repertoire. Repertoire richness was assessed with RTK rarefaction, the Chao1 estimator, and Recon v2.1 estimates of unobserved clonotypes. OLGA was used to compute generation probabilities for all TCRbeta clonotypes that the gDNA method yielded from a few donors. TCRdb obtained this table from immuneACCESS and retained in-frame rearrangements with V and J assigned. These tables miss some clones; where compared with another copy, unresolved V genes account for less than half of the shortfall, and the remainder is unexplained. V and J calls and clone size come straight from that table; D and trimming were deduced from the DNA. The sample records under 2,500,000 clones, 90% to 97% of which are singletons. Approximately 0.13% of the sample goes to the ten largest clones.

The specimen sequenced was naive CD4+ T cells sorted from blood. Sample cell subset or site, as interpreted from the label and publication: CD45RA+ positively selected. This receptor was identified in a man aged 18 to 30 in good health. The V and J genes are TRBV18 and TRBJ1-4, and possibly TRBD1, on 5 matching bases. In nucleotide form, the sequence is TGTGCCAGCTCACCACTCCGGGACCCCAGACGCGAGGAACTGTTTTTT. Translated, this is CASSPLRDPRREELFF.